The present entry profiles one T cell receptor (beta chain) with its context. The antigen remains unidentified. This entry comes from a study of cytomegalovirus exposure and HLA in healthy donors. It was with 60 Vbeta and 13 Jbeta primers that the PCR ran. Profiling relied on immunoSEQ multiplex PCR, and the TCRdb table lists in-frame clones only, not all of them. In the table there are 160,000 or so clones, 70% to 80% of which are singletons. Nominal health characterized the donors when sampled, though unrecorded immune exposures were likely. Study-wide findings and caveats: Fewer N-insertions (relative to the 666-donor mean) were reportedly seen in an Asian-associated ancestry cluster in a later analysis. Trimming of TCR beta V- and J-genes showed a link, identified in a later analysis, to a missense DCLRE1C variant. For most TCR beta V segments, an earlier analysis put the productive rate at about 87% or about 30% of the time.

The germline V gene has CDR1 SGHTA and CDR2 FQGNSA. CDR3 length: 16 amino acids. The V and J ends lost 5 bases and 1 base respectively, with 16 bases between them. Sequences were obtained from PBMCs. The J gene is TRBJ2-3, the V gene TRBV7-2, with a weak D call TRBD2 (5 bases). The receptor's source is a man aged 45-60 years in good health and CMV-seropositive. For the CDR3, the DNA is TGTGCCAGCAGCGAGGGCCCGGCGTTCCGCACAGATACGCAGTATTTT. Protein product: CASSEGPAFRTDTQYF.